This is a list of T cell receptor beta chains from one sample in a study of blood T cell repertoires in COVID-19. This table comes from immunoSEQ multiplex PCR, and its TCRdb copy is limited to in-frame clones, with some not included. The table has approximately 70,000 clones, around 89% seen once. Specimen: peripheral blood. The receptors shown here come from a human donor in a cohort sampled during active COVID-19. Both conserved end residues are part of each CDR3. D genes are given only for firm matches. For some rows the clone size is stated as once, few or many, or as a class when expanded; others skip it.

J,size,V,D,DNA,CDR3
TRBJ1-2,-,TRBV6-1,TRBD1,TGTGCCAGCAGTGAACAGGGGGTGCGTCTCTATGGCTACACCTTC,CASSEQGVRLYGYTF
TRBJ2-7,-,TRBV18,-,TGTGCCAGCTCACCACCGAGTAGCTACGACGAGCAGTACTTC,CASSPPSSYDEQYF
TRBJ2-2,-,TRBV12-3/TRBV12-4,-,TGTGCCAGCAGTTTCTCGGTGAGGGAGCTGTTTTTT,CASSFSVRELFF
TRBJ2-3,-,TRBV19,TRBD1,TGTGCCAGTAGTATCCCGACAGGGCAAGATCCCTATACGCAGTATTTT,CASSIPTGQDPYTQYF
TRBJ2-2,-,TRBV15,-,TGTGCCACCAGGACAGGCCAGAACACCGGGGAGCTGTTTTTT,CATRTGQNTGELFF
TRBJ2-4,-,TRBV11-2,-,TGTGCCAGCAGCGACGGAGAAGCCAAAAACATTCAGTACTTC,CASSDGEAKNIQYF
TRBJ2-1,-,TRBV3-1/TRBV3-2,TRBD2,TGTGCCAGCAGCCAAGGCCTGGTCGGGAGGAGTAGTGAGCAGTTCTTC,CASSQGLVGRSSEQFF
TRBJ2-1,-,TRBV5-1,TRBD2,TGCGCCAGCAGCCAGTCCCTACTAGCGGGGGGGGACAATGAGCAGTTCTTC,CASSQSLLAGGDNEQFF
TRBJ2-2,-,TRBV7-9,-,TGTGCCAGCAGCTTCAACCCCGGGACTGCGAACACCGGGGAGCTGTTTTTT,CASSFNPGTANTGELFF
TRBJ2-3,-,TRBV11-2,-,TGTGCCAGCAGCCCCTCCGGACAGCTCACAGATACGCAGTATTTT,CASSPSGQLTDTQYF
TRBJ2-6,-,TRBV6-1,-,TGTGCCAGCAGTGAACCTTGGGGGGTAGCTGGGGCCAACGTCCTGACTTTC,CASSEPWGVAGANVLTF
TRBJ2-1,-,TRBV7-8,TRBD2,TGTGCCAGCAGCGTACTAGCGGGAGCCTACAATGAGCAGTTCTTC,CASSVLAGAYNEQFF
TRBJ2-1,-,TRBV11-2,TRBD2,TGTGCCAGCAGCTTAGGAACTAGCGGGGGTAACAATGAGCAGTTCTTC,CASSLGTSGGNNEQFF
TRBJ2-1,-,TRBV20-1,TRBD2,TGCAGTGCTAGTCAAGCGGGGGATGAGCAGTTCTTC,CSASQAGDEQFF
TRBJ1-2,-,TRBV12-3/TRBV12-4,-,TGTGCCAGCAGTTTAGCCCCAAACTATGGCTACACCTTC,CASSLAPNYGYTF
TRBJ2-2,once,TRBV4-1,-,TGCGCCAGCAGCCAAGGAGGGTGGGTTCCCGGGGAGCTGTTTTTT,CASSQGGWVPGELFF
TRBJ1-1,-,TRBV5-6,TRBD1,TGTGCCAGCAGCTTGGGGGACAGGGCGGCCACTGAAGCTTTCTTT,CASSLGDRAATEAFF
TRBJ1-5,-,TRBV2,TRBD1,TGTGCCAGCAGCCCCGACAGGGGGCTTAATCAGCCCCAGCATTTT,CASSPDRGLNQPQHF
TRBJ2-7,-,TRBV7-2,-,TGTGCCAGCAGCTTAGTGGACTACTCCTACGAGCAGTACTTC,CASSLVDYSYEQYF
TRBJ2-1,-,TRBV7-2,TRBD2,TGTGCCAGCAGCATCGGGACTAGCGGCTACAATGAGCAGTTCTTC,CASSIGTSGYNEQFF
TRBJ2-1,-,TRBV6-5,TRBD1,TGTGCCAGCAGTTACGGGGGACAGGGCAATGAGCAGTTCTTC,CASSYGGQGNEQFF
TRBJ2-1,-,TRBV28,-,TGTGCCAGCAGTGGCCTCCTGGGCTCCAGGTACAATGAGCAGTTCTTC,CASSGLLGSRYNEQFF
TRBJ2-2,-,TRBV7-9,TRBD1,TGTGCCAGCAGCACAGGGACAGGGGGCGGCTCCGGGGAGCTGTTTTTT,CASSTGTGGGSGELFF
TRBJ2-7,once,TRBV5-1,TRBD1,TGCGCCAGCAGCACCGGGACAGGGGGGTCGGACGAGCAGTACTTC,CASSTGTGGSDEQYF
TRBJ1-4,once,TRBV19,TRBD1,TGTGCCAGTAGTCGGGACAGGGGGCGCGAGGGGCCTGAAAAACTGTTTTTT,CASSRDRGREGPEKLFF
TRBJ2-5,-,TRBV3-1/TRBV3-2,TRBD1,TGTGCCAGCAGCCAAGCCCGTCCGGGCAGGGGGCTGGTGAGGCAAGAGACCCAGTACTTC,CASSQARPGRGLVRQETQYF
TRBJ2-7,-,TRBV6-1,TRBD2,TGTGCCAGCAGTGGGGGGACTAGCGGGGGGCGGAACTCCTACGAGCAGTACTTC,CASSGGTSGGRNSYEQYF
TRBJ2-3,-,TRBV5-5,-,TGTGCCAGCAGCTCCGGGGATCGGGATACGCAGTATTTT,CASSSGDRDTQYF
TRBJ2-3,-,TRBV30,TRBD2,TGTGCCTGGGAGCTTAGCGGGAGTAGGGCAGATACGCAGTATTTT,CAWELSGSRADTQYF
TRBJ2-2,-,TRBV19,-,TGTGCCAGTAGTATACGGCAGGGCACCGGGGAGCTGTTTTTT,CASSIRQGTGELFF
TRBJ2-3,-,TRBV11-3,TRBD2,TGTGCCAGCAGCCCCGGGACTAGCGGGGGGGCCTTCCCCACAGATACGCAGTATTTT,CASSPGTSGGAFPTDTQYF
TRBJ1-2,-,TRBV19,TRBD1,TGTGCCAGTAGTGCACCAGGGGGCGAGATAAAAGGCTACACCTTC,CASSAPGGEIKGYTF
TRBJ1-1,-,TRBV7-2,-,TGTGCCAGCAGCTTTTCCGGGTTCAGCGCTGAAGCTTTCTTT,CASSFSGFSAEAFF
TRBJ2-5,-,TRBV5-1,TRBD1,TGCGCCAGCAGCTCTGGACAGGGGCAAGAGACCCAGTACTTC,CASSSGQGQETQYF
TRBJ2-3,-,TRBV7-9,-,TGTGCCAGCAGCATCCTAACTAGCACAGATACGCAGTATTTT,CASSILTSTDTQYF
TRBJ2-3,-,TRBV4-1,-,TGCGCCAGCAGCCAAAATCCGGACAGTCCCACAGATACGCAGTATTTT,CASSQNPDSPTDTQYF
TRBJ1-2,-,TRBV5-6,-,TGTGCCAGCAGCTACCGACAGGTTGGCTACACCTTC,CASSYRQVGYTF
TRBJ2-5,-,TRBV11-2,TRBD1,TGTGCCAGCAGCTCGGGACAGGGCCCCCAAGAGACCCAGTACTTC,CASSSGQGPQETQYF
TRBJ2-7,few,TRBV2,TRBD2,TGTGCCAGCAGGCCGCTAGCGGGAGGCTACGAGCAGTACTTC,CASRPLAGGYEQYF
TRBJ2-3,-,TRBV5-1,TRBD2,TGCGCCAGCAGCTTGGGTAGCGGGGGGCTTGGTACGCAGTATTTT,CASSLGSGGLGTQYF
TRBJ2-7,-,TRBV15,TRBD1,TGTGCCACCAGCAGAGATGGGGACAGGTACTCCTACGAGCAGTACTTC,CATSRDGDRYSYEQYF
TRBJ1-1,-,TRBV12-3/TRBV12-4,-,TGTGCCAGCAGCCCTGGACAAGGGCGAGCTTTCTTT,CASSPGQGRAFF
TRBJ2-7,-,TRBV2,TRBD2,TGTGCCAGCAGACCGGGACTAGCGGCAAGCGAGCAGTACTTC,CASRPGLAASEQYF
TRBJ2-1,-,TRBV5-8,TRBD1,TGTGCCAGCAGCATTAACAGGGGTGGATACAATGAGCAGTTCTTC,CASSINRGGYNEQFF
TRBJ2-2,-,TRBV5-1,-,TGCGCCAGCAGCCCCCGAGGGGGAACCGGGGAGCTGTTTTTT,CASSPRGGTGELFF
TRBJ1-5,-,TRBV5-4,TRBD1,TGTGCCAGCAGCTTGGACAGGGGTGGGCCCCAGCATTTT,CASSLDRGGPQHF
TRBJ2-3,few,TRBV6-5,-,TGTGCCAGCAGCCGGGACGGCGGGGACACAGATACGCAGTATTTT,CASSRDGGDTDTQYF
TRBJ2-7,once,TRBV7-9,-,TGTGCCAGCAGCTTAGGCCCAGGGGTAACCTACGAGCAGTACTTC,CASSLGPGVTYEQYF
TRBJ1-2,-,TRBV19,-,TGTGCCAGTATTAGGGGCGCAGGCTATGGCTACACCTTC,CASIRGAGYGYTF
TRBJ1-1,once,TRBV5-4,TRBD1,TGTGCCAGCAGCTTGGGACAGGGGGTGGGGAACACTGAAGCTTTCTTT,CASSLGQGVGNTEAFF
TRBJ2-1,-,TRBV18,-,TGTGCCAGCTCACCGGGTAGGGGGTCCTTAGGTGAGCAGTTCTTC,CASSPGRGSLGEQFF
TRBJ1-1,-,TRBV7-8,-,TGTGCCAGCAGCTTAGCGACAGTGAACACTGAAGCTTTCTTT,CASSLATVNTEAFF
TRBJ1-3,-,TRBV7-2,-,TGTGCCAGCAGCTCCCAAGGGGTCTCTGGAAACACCATATATTTT,CASSSQGVSGNTIYF
TRBJ1-4,-,TRBV5-1,-,TGCGCCAGCAGCTTGGTTCGGGGGAACGGGGAAAAACTGTTTTTT,CASSLVRGNGEKLFF
TRBJ2-3,-,TRBV7-9,-,TGTGCCAGCAGTCGAGGGGCGGGAATCGGAGATACGCAGTATTTT,CASSRGAGIGDTQYF
TRBJ2-5,-,TRBV9,TRBD1,TGTGCCAGCAGCTCCCCAGGACAGGGCCGTTTAATTCAGTACCAAGAGACCCAGTACTTC,CASSSPGQGRLIQYQETQYF
TRBJ2-7,-,TRBV9,TRBD2,TGTGCCAGCAGCGTAGCTGGGACTAGCGGGTTCGAGCAGTACTTC,CASSVAGTSGFEQYF
TRBJ2-1,-,TRBV5-4,TRBD1,TGTGCCAGCAGCTTGGGGGGGACAGGGGGCGCGAATGAGCAGTTCTTC,CASSLGGTGGANEQFF
TRBJ2-6,-,TRBV5-1,TRBD1,TGCGCCAGCAGCAAGCGGACAGGATCCAACGTCCTGACTTTC,CASSKRTGSNVLTF
TRBJ2-1,-,TRBV7-3,TRBD2,TGTGCCAGCAGCCTCGGCGGGAGGGTGGACAATGAGCAGTTCTTC,CASSLGGRVDNEQFF